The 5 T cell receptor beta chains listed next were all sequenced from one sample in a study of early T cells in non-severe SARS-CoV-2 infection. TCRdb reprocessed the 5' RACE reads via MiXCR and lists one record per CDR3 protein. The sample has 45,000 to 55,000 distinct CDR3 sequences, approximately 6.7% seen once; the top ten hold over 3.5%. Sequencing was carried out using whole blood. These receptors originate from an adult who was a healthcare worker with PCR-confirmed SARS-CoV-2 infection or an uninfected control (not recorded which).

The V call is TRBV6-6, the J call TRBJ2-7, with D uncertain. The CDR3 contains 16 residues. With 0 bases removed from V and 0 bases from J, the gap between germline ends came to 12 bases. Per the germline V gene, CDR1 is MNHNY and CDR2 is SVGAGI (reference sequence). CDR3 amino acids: CASSYSSQDHSYEQYF. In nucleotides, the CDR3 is TGTGCCAGCAGTTACTCGAGCCAGGACCACTCCTACGAGCAGTACTTC.

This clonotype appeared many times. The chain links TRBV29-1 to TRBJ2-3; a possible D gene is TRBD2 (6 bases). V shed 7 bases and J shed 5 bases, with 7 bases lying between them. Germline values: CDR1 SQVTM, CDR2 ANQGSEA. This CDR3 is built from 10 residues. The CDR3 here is CSGGEDTQYF. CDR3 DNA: TGCAGCGGGGGGGAAGATACGCAGTATTTT.

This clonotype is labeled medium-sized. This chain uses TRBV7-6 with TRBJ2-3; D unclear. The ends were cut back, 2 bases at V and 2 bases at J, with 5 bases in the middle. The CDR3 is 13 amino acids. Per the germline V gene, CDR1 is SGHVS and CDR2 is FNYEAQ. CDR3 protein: CASSLTTTDTQYF. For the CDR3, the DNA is TGTGCCAGCAGCTTAACCACCACAGATACGCAGTATTTT.

The chain's CDR3 is CASSPDTDRGAEAFF. The CDR3 DNA reads TGTGCCAGCTCACCAGATACTGACAGGGGAGCTGAAGCTTTCTTT. This chain connects TRBV18 to TRBJ1-1, with 8 bases aligning to TRBD1. This CDR3 region has 15 residues. J lost 6 bases, V lost 2 bases, and 8 bases had no gene match. The germline CDR1 and CDR2 sequences are KGHSH and LQKENI.

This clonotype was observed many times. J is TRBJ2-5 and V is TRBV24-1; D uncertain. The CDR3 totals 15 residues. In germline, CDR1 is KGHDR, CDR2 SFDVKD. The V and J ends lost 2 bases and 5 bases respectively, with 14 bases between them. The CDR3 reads CATSDCPRQWETQYF. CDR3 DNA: TGTGCCACCAGTGATTGCCCTAGGCAATGGGAGACCCAGTACTTC.